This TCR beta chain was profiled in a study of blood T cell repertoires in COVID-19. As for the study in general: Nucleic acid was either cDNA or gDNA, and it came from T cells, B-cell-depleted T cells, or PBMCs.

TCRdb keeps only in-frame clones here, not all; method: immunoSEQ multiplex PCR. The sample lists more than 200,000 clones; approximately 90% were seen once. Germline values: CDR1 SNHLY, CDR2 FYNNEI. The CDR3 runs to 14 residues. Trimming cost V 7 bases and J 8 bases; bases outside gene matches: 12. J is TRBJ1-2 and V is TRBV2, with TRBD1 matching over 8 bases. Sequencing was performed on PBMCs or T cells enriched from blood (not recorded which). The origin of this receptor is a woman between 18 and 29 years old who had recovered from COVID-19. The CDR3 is CASNTRWTGFGYTF. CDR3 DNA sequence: TGTGCCAGCAATACGAGGTGGACAGGGTTCGGCTACACCTTC.